These T cell receptor beta chains were read from a single sample in a study of identical twins. TCRdb analysed the 5' RACE reads with MiXCR anew, one entry per CDR3 protein. Of 450,000 or so distinct CDR3 sequences in the sample, approximately 15% were seen once. The same sample was also used in a study of yellow fever vaccine responses in identical twins.

Sequencing used CD4+ T cells sorted from blood. The receptors originated from a woman under 30 in good health. CDR3s include the opening cysteine and the closing phenylalanine or tryptophan. Each record gives: V gene, D gene, clone size, J gene, CDR3 DNA, CDR3 protein. A D gene is named only where the DNA matches it firmly. Size is stated for part of the rows, as once, few or many counts, or as a class when the clone is expanded.

V: TRBV25-1; D: TRBD1; size: few; J: TRBJ2-2; DNA: TGTGCCAGCAGTGAACCGGGACAGGGTATTACGAACACCGGGGAGCTGTTTTTT; CDR3: CASSEPGQGITNTGELFF
V: TRBV5-5; D: TRBD1; size: .; J: TRBJ2-2; DNA: TGTGCCAGCAGCTGGGACAGGGGGGACGGGGAGCTGTTTTTT; CDR3: CASSWDRGDGELFF
V: TRBV18; D: .; size: .; J: TRBJ2-2; DNA: TGTGCCAGCTCACCACCACAGTCGAACACCGGGGAGCTGTTTTTT; CDR3: CASSPPQSNTGELFF
V: TRBV9; D: .; size: .; J: TRBJ2-7; DNA: TGTGCCAGCAGCGCCGCGCCGGCAGGTCCGGACGAGCAGTACTTC; CDR3: CASSAAPAGPDEQYF
V: TRBV1; D: .; size: few; J: TRBJ2-7; DNA: TGCACCAGCAGCCAAGATCGGGACCGCTGCTACGAGCAGTACTTC; CDR3: CTSSQDRDRCYEQYF
V: TRBV7-9; D: .; size: .; J: TRBJ1-2; DNA: TGTGCCAGCAGATTAGGGGCAGGGATAGATGGCTACACCTTC; CDR3: CASRLGAGIDGYTF
V: TRBV5-1; D: .; size: .; J: TRBJ2-4; DNA: TGCGCCAGCAGCTTGGCCGTTCGGGCCAAAAACATTCAGTACTTC; CDR3: CASSLAVRAKNIQYF
V: TRBV25-1; D: .; size: few; J: TRBJ2-3; DNA: TGTGCCAGCAGCGCCCAGCTTGGCCGGGACAACACAGATACGCAGTATTTT; CDR3: CASSAQLGRDNTDTQYF
V: TRBV28; D: .; size: .; J: TRBJ2-3; DNA: TGTGCCAGCAGTATTCCTGCGGCCACCACAGATACGCAGTATTTT; CDR3: CASSIPAATTDTQYF
V: TRBV27; D: .; size: few; J: TRBJ1-1; DNA: TGTGCCAGCAGTTTAATAGGGGGCACTGAAGCTTTCTTT; CDR3: CASSLIGGTEAFF
V: TRBV10-3; D: TRBD1; size: .; J: TRBJ1-6; DNA: TGTGCCATCAGCGCCGACAGGGAAAATTCACCCCTCCACTTT; CDR3: CAISADRENSPLHF
V: TRBV28; D: .; size: many; J: TRBJ2-7; DNA: TGTGCCAGCAGTTCCCCCGGCAGCTACGAGCAGTACTTC; CDR3: CASSSPGSYEQYF
V: TRBV6-6; D: .; size: few; J: TRBJ2-2; DNA: TGTGCCAGCAGCCGGGGTCAGCTGTTTTTT; CDR3: CASSRGQLFF
V: TRBV5-1; D: .; size: .; J: TRBJ2-5; DNA: TGCGCCAGCACCAGGTTGGGCGAAGAGACCCAGTACTTC; CDR3: CASTRLGEETQYF
V: TRBV24-1; D: TRBD2; size: few; J: TRBJ2-3; DNA: TGTGCCACCAGTGAATCAGCGGGGGCGGGGGATACGCAGTATTTT; CDR3: CATSESAGAGDTQYF
V: TRBV20-1; D: .; size: .; J: TRBJ2-5; DNA: TGCAGTGCTAGAACGGGAAAGGAGACCCAGTACTTC; CDR3: CSARTGKETQYF
V: TRBV12-3/TRBV12-4; D: .; size: few; J: TRBJ2-3; DNA: TGTGCCAGCAGTAACCTCATGTTCGATACGCAGTATTTT; CDR3: CASSNLMFDTQYF
V: TRBV20-1; D: TRBD1; size: .; J: TRBJ1-1; DNA: TGCAGTGCTAGAGCGGACAGGGAGAAAACTGAAGCTTTCTTT; CDR3: CSARADREKTEAFF
V: TRBV29-1; D: .; size: .; J: TRBJ2-1; DNA: TGCAGCGTTGGTGTTCAGAACTACAATGAGCAGTTCTTC; CDR3: CSVGVQNYNEQFF
V: TRBV11-2; D: TRBD2; size: few; J: TRBJ2-1; DNA: TGTGCCAGCAGCTTAAAGACTAGCGGGGCCCAATTTGACAATGAGCAGTTCTTC; CDR3: CASSLKTSGAQFDNEQFF
V: TRBV5-1; D: .; size: few; J: TRBJ2-2; DNA: TGCGCCAGCAGCTCCGACATTACCGGGGAGCTGTTTTTT; CDR3: CASSSDITGELFF
V: TRBV5-1; D: .; size: many; J: TRBJ1-4; DNA: TGCGCCAGCAGCTTGGGAAGATCAACTAATGAAAAACTGTTTTTT; CDR3: CASSLGRSTNEKLFF
V: TRBV28; D: .; size: few; J: TRBJ2-1; DNA: TGTGCCAGCGGAGAGCCGGGACGGGGCTACAATGAGCAGTTCTTC; CDR3: CASGEPGRGYNEQFF
V: TRBV11-2; D: TRBD2; size: few; J: TRBJ2-5; DNA: TGTGCCAGCAGCTTAGGAGCCAGCGGGGGGGCTTATGAGACCCAGTACTTC; CDR3: CASSLGASGGAYETQYF
V: TRBV5-1; D: .; size: many; J: TRBJ2-1; DNA: TGCGCCAGCAGCCTGGACGGCAGCTCCTACAATGAGCAGTTCTTC; CDR3: CASSLDGSSYNEQFF
V: TRBV5-8; D: TRBD1; size: .; J: TRBJ2-5; DNA: TGTGCCAGCAGCTCGGGACAGGGGGCAGGTGGAGAGACCCAGTACTTC; CDR3: CASSSGQGAGGETQYF
V: TRBV7-9; D: .; size: few; J: TRBJ2-1; DNA: TGTGCCAGCAGCTTAGCACAGGCCAACAATGAGCAGTTCTTC; CDR3: CASSLAQANNEQFF
V: TRBV15; D: TRBD1; size: few; J: TRBJ1-1; DNA: TGTGCCACCCGGGCGGACAGGGGATCAAGAGGGGGCACTGAAGCTTTCTTT; CDR3: CATRADRGSRGGTEAFF
V: TRBV29-1; D: TRBD2; size: few; J: TRBJ2-1; DNA: TGCAGCGTGGATTCCTGGACTAGCGGGAGGGCCCCGGTCCCTGAGCAGTTCTTC; CDR3: CSVDSWTSGRAPVPEQFF
V: TRBV24-1; D: .; size: .; J: TRBJ2-3; DNA: TGTGCCACCAGTGCGCCGATCCCGGATACGCAGTATTTT; CDR3: CATSAPIPDTQYF
V: TRBV2; D: .; size: .; J: TRBJ2-5; DNA: TGTGCCAGCAGTGGCAGCTCTAGCCTCCAAGAGACCCAGTACTTC; CDR3: CASSGSSSLQETQYF
V: TRBV18; D: .; size: .; J: TRBJ2-5; DNA: TGTGCCAGCTCACCCGTCTTGGAGACCCAGTACTTC; CDR3: CASSPVLETQYF
V: TRBV12-3/TRBV12-4; D: TRBD2; size: many; J: TRBJ2-3; DNA: TGTGCCAGCAGTTGGAGCGGGAGTGGCACAGATACGCAGTATTTT; CDR3: CASSWSGSGTDTQYF
V: TRBV18; D: .; size: .; J: TRBJ1-1; DNA: TGTGCCAGCTCCCCCGGGGAGGGACCCCGTGACACTGAAGCTTTCTTT; CDR3: CASSPGEGPRDTEAFF
V: TRBV7-9; D: .; size: .; J: TRBJ2-2; DNA: TGTGCCAGCCAGGACGTCCGCCCGAACACCGGGGAGCTGTTTTTT; CDR3: CASQDVRPNTGELFF
V: TRBV7-2; D: .; size: few; J: TRBJ2-7; DNA: TGTGCCAGCAGCTTATTCGCGGTTAGCTCCTACGAGCAGTACTTC; CDR3: CASSLFAVSSYEQYF
V: TRBV7-2; D: .; size: few; J: TRBJ1-4; DNA: TGTGCCAGCAGCACAGGGTCCTCGGGGGAAAAACTGTTTTTT; CDR3: CASSTGSSGEKLFF